This T cell receptor (beta chain) was captured by sequencing in a study of OX40 agonist ivuxolimab in advanced cancers. General study findings and limits: The investigators did not determine what antigen specificity the expanded peripheral T cells had.

A word on this clone: The antigen is not known.

Sequencing used immunoSEQ multiplex PCR; TCRdb keeps in-frame clones, though not all of them. The sample yields almost 85,000 clones, 94% seen once. Sequences were derived from CD4+ or CD8+ T cells sorted from blood, sampled in a trial of the OX40 agonist ivuxolimab. The sequence was obtained from an adult with an advanced solid tumor such as melanoma, head and neck, liver or kidney cancer.

CDR3 region: CASSLAQGAKYEQYF. The DNA for the CDR3 is TGCGCCAGCAGCTTGGCGCAGGGGGCTAAGTACGAGCAGTACTTC. The V and J genes are TRBV5-1 and TRBJ2-7; 8 positions match TRBD1. This CDR3 spans 15 amino acids. CDR1 is SGHRS and CDR2 is YFSETQ in the germline V gene. Losses at the gene ends were 0 bases for V and 4 bases for J; bases not matched to a gene: 6.